These T cell receptor beta chains were read from a single sample in a study of blood T cells in healthy people across ages. TCRdb redid the calling of the 5' RACE reads with MiXCR, one entry per CDR3 protein. The sample includes 500,000 to 650,000 distinct CDR3 sequences, roughly a quarter seen only once; the top ten take approximately 4%. The data were also submitted as part of a second study, on T cells of mothers and their children.

The sequencing input was blood. The receptor source for this set is a boy between 2 and 10 years old in good health. The CDR3 runs from the conserved cysteine through the conserved F or W. A D gene is named only where the DNA matches it firmly. Where a row states a size, it is once, few, many or the class of an expanded clone; other rows omit it.

TRBV5-4	.	.	TRBJ2-5	CASSEDIIQETQYF	TGTGCCAGCAGCGAGGACATAATCCAAGAGACCCAGTACTTC
TRBV13	.	few	TRBJ2-2	CASSLPGGTGELFF	TGTGCCAGCAGCTTACCGGGTGGAACCGGGGAGCTGTTTTTT
TRBV6-1	.	few	TRBJ2-5	CASSWAQETQYF	TGTGCCAGCAGTTGGGCTCAAGAGACCCAGTACTTC
TRBV30	.	.	TRBJ2-2	CAWSSGGTIGELFF	TGTGCCTGGAGTTCAGGAGGGACAATCGGGGAGCTGTTTTTT
TRBV7-8	.	once	TRBJ1-1	CASTPTGWGTEAFF	TGTGCCAGCACCCCCACCGGCTGGGGCACTGAAGCTTTCTTT
TRBV25-1	.	.	TRBJ1-2	CASSEWIGGDYGYTF	TGTGCCAGCAGTGAATGGATCGGGGGGGACTATGGCTACACCTTC
TRBV6-1	TRBD1	.	TRBJ2-6	CASRTLWTGAFSGANVLTF	TGTGCCAGCAGAACCCTTTGGACAGGGGCATTCTCTGGGGCCAACGTCCTGACTTTC
TRBV5-1	.	once	TRBJ1-1	CASSPFTNTGAFF	TGCGCCAGCAGCCCGTTCACCAACACTGGAGCTTTCTTT
TRBV6-6	.	few	TRBJ2-7	CASSYPETGSYEQYF	TGTGCCAGCAGTTATCCCGAGACAGGCTCCTACGAGCAGTACTTC
TRBV7-9	.	.	TRBJ2-6	CASSLASAGLTKAYSGANVLTF	TGTGCCAGCAGCTTAGCGTCGGCAGGGTTGACTAAGGCGTATTCTGGGGCCAACGTCCTGACTTTC
TRBV20-1	TRBD2	few	TRBJ2-3	CSARGLAGTDTQYF	TGCAGTGCTAGGGGACTAGCGGGCACAGATACGCAGTATTTT
TRBV25-1	.	.	TRBJ1-1	CASSERGHRNTEAFF	TGTGCCAGCAGTGAAAGGGGACACCGGAACACTGAAGCTTTCTTT
TRBV12-3/TRBV12-4	TRBD2	.	TRBJ2-4	CASSALGTSGSFSKNIQYF	TGTGCCAGCAGTGCGCTCGGGACTAGCGGGAGTTTTTCCAAAAACATTCAGTACTTC
TRBV12-3/TRBV12-4	.	few	TRBJ2-5	CASGEQQETQYF	TGTGCCAGCGGGGAACAGCAAGAGACCCAGTACTTC
TRBV7-9	TRBD1	.	TRBJ2-1	CATDRVDEQFF	TGTGCCACGGACAGGGTTGATGAGCAGTTCTTC
TRBV27	TRBD1	.	TRBJ2-5	CASSPDRGPWETQYF	TGTGCCAGCAGCCCTGACAGGGGGCCTTGGGAGACCCAGTACTTC
TRBV14	.	.	TRBJ2-7	CASSRTRFEQYF	TGTGCCAGCAGCCGGACACGTTTCGAGCAGTACTTC
TRBV7-2	.	.	TRBJ2-3	CASSIRVDTQYF	TGTGCCAGCAGCATAAGAGTAGATACGCAGTATTTT
TRBV20-1	.	few	TRBJ1-4	CSAVGPEKLFF	TGCAGTGCGGTTGGTCCTGAAAAACTGTTTTTT
TRBV5-1	TRBD2	few	TRBJ2-1	CASSPIAGGRHNEQFF	TGCGCCAGCAGCCCCATAGCGGGGGGGAGGCACAATGAGCAGTTCTTC
TRBV7-9	TRBD1	.	TRBJ1-4	CASSLWDRMNEKLFF	TGTGCCAGCAGCTTATGGGACAGGATGAATGAAAAACTGTTTTTT
TRBV4-1	.	few	TRBJ2-5	CASSQEGLQETQYF	TGCGCCAGCAGCCAAGAGGGACTTCAAGAGACCCAGTACTTC
TRBV11-2	.	.	TRBJ1-4	CASSGEVPKKLFF	TGTGCCAGCAGCGGAGAGGTTCCTAAAAAACTGTTTTTT
TRBV29-1	TRBD1	few	TRBJ2-5	CSVLSLGQEETQYF	TGCAGCGTTCTTTCACTGGGACAGGAAGAGACCCAGTACTTC
TRBV6-1	.	few	TRBJ1-1	CASSETSVNTEAFF	TGTGCCAGCAGTGAAACCTCAGTGAACACTGAAGCTTTCTTT
TRBV4-3	.	few	TRBJ2-4	CASSKGLVSDIGDLDIQYF	TGCGCCAGCAGCAAAGGACTGGTGAGCGACATCGGGGACTTAGACATTCAGTACTTC
TRBV20-1	.	.	TRBJ2-5	CSALGIGGEETQYF	TGCAGTGCCCTAGGGATTGGCGGGGAAGAGACCCAGTACTTC
TRBV6-4	TRBD2	few	TRBJ2-3	CASGLAGCTDTQYF	TGTGCCAGTGGACTAGCGGGATGCACAGATACGCAGTATTTT
TRBV12-3/TRBV12-4	.	.	TRBJ2-5	CASSLSFISSETQYF	TGTGCCAGCAGTTTATCATTCATAAGTTCAGAGACCCAGTACTTC
TRBV7-9	.	.	TRBJ1-2	CASSGWGEGVVDYGYTF	TGTGCCAGCAGCGGGTGGGGGGAAGGAGTAGTGGACTATGGCTACACCTTC
TRBV7-6	.	few	TRBJ2-5	CASSLAFVETQYF	TGTGCCAGCAGCTTAGCGTTTGTAGAGACCCAGTACTTC
TRBV15	TRBD1	few	TRBJ2-6	CATSNRDSNSGANVLTF	TGTGCCACCAGCAATAGGGACAGTAACTCTGGGGCCAACGTCCTGACTTTC
TRBV6-5	.	.	TRBJ2-3	CASSYSIADTQYF	TGTGCCAGCAGTTACTCGATTGCAGATACGCAGTATTTT
TRBV10-2	TRBD2	.	TRBJ2-3	CAISIPGLAGGHTDTQYF	TGCGCCATATCTATACCGGGACTAGCGGGGGGCCACACAGATACGCAGTATTTT
TRBV20-1	.	.	TRBJ2-5	CSASGSRGETQYF	TGCAGTGCTAGCGGGAGTAGGGGGGAGACCCAGTACTTC
TRBV4-3	TRBD2	many	TRBJ2-7	CASSPQLAGGYEQYF	TGCGCCAGCAGCCCCCAACTAGCGGGAGGATACGAGCAGTACTTC
TRBV4-1	TRBD2	.	TRBJ2-7	CASSLSVAGDSYEQYF	TGCGCCAGCAGCCTCTCCGTAGCGGGAGACTCCTACGAGCAGTACTTC
TRBV6-6	TRBD1	.	TRBJ1-3	CASRAGQNSGNTIYF	TGTGCCAGCAGGGCGGGACAGAACTCTGGAAACACCATATATTTT
TRBV12-3/TRBV12-4	.	many	TRBJ2-7	CASSLGGFEQYF	TGTGCCAGCAGTTTAGGAGGGTTCGAGCAGTACTTC
TRBV7-6	.	.	TRBJ2-7	CASSPSGAYEQYF	TGTGCCAGCAGCCCGTCGGGCGCCTACGAGCAGTACTTC
TRBV5-1	TRBD1	few	TRBJ1-2	CASSSGDLDRGHANYGYTF	TGCGCCAGCAGCTCTGGAGACTTGGACAGGGGACACGCTAACTATGGCTACACCTTC
TRBV5-1	TRBD2	.	TRBJ2-1	CASSFRLAGDPNEQFF	TGCGCCAGCAGCTTTAGACTAGCGGGAGACCCAAATGAGCAGTTCTTC
TRBV5-1	TRBD2	few	TRBJ2-3	CASSFLAGAKVDTQYF	TGCGCCAGCAGCTTTTTAGCGGGGGCCAAAGTAGATACGCAGTATTTT
TRBV5-5	.	few	TRBJ1-2	CASSIRGEYGYTF	TGTGCCAGCAGCATCCGGGGGGAGTATGGCTACACCTTC
TRBV12-3/TRBV12-4	TRBD2	.	TRBJ2-6	CASSPVSGGPGANVLTF	TGTGCCAGCAGTCCTGTCTCGGGGGGGCCTGGGGCCAACGTCCTGACTTTC
TRBV20-1	.	few	TRBJ1-3	CSARDRGLYSGNTIYF	TGCAGTGCTAGAGATCGCGGACTCTACTCTGGAAACACCATATATTTT
TRBV14	.	.	TRBJ1-6	CASSQTGPTSPLHF	TGTGCCAGCAGCCAGACAGGCCCTACTTCACCCCTCCACTTT
TRBV5-1	.	once	TRBJ2-5	CASSLGPRFSYQETQYF	TGCGCCAGCAGCTTGGGACCGCGATTTAGCTACCAAGAGACCCAGTACTTC
TRBV4-3	TRBD2	few	TRBJ2-5	CASSTRSSGGETQYF	TGCGCCAGCAGCACCAGAAGTAGCGGGGGAGAGACCCAGTACTTC
TRBV15	.	few	TRBJ1-1	CATSRDISEAFF	TGTGCCACCAGCAGAGATATCTCTGAAGCTTTCTTT
TRBV28	TRBD2	few	TRBJ2-2	CASSRQREVTGELFF	TGTGCCAGCAGCCGGCAGCGGGAGGTTACCGGGGAGCTGTTTTTT
TRBV27	TRBD1	few	TRBJ1-1	CASRGQGVNTEAFF	TGTGCCAGCAGGGGACAGGGAGTGAACACTGAAGCTTTCTTT
TRBV5-5	TRBD1	.	TRBJ2-7	CASSLAGDRGWYEQYF	TGTGCCAGCAGCTTGGCAGGCGACAGGGGGTGGTACGAGCAGTACTTC
TRBV5-1	.	.	TRBJ2-5	CAGSPRLLGKETQYF	TGCGCCGGCAGCCCCCGGCTATTGGGCAAAGAGACCCAGTACTTC
TRBV7-9	TRBD2	.	TRBJ2-7	CASSSSGSNEQYF	TGTGCCAGCAGCTCTAGCGGATCCAACGAGCAGTACTTC
TRBV15	.	.	TRBJ1-1	CATSRDSARMNTEAFF	TGTGCCACCAGCAGAGATTCGGCCCGAATGAACACTGAAGCTTTCTTT